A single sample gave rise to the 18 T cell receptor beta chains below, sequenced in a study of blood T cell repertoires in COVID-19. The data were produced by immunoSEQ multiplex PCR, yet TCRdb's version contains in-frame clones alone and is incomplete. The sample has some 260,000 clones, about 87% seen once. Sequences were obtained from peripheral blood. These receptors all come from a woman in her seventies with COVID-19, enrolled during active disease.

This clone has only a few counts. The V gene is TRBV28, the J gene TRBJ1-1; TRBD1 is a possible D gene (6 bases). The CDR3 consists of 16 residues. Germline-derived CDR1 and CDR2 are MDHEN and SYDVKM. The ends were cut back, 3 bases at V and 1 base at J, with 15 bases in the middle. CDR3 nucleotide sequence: TGTGCCAGCAGTTTGGGGCCGACAGGAGCGAACACTGAAGCTTTCTTT. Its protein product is CASSLGPTGANTEAFF.

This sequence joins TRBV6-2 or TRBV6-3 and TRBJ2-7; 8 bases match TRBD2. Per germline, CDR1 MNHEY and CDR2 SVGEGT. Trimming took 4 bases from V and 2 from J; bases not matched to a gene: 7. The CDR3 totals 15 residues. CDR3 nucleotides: TGTGCCAGCAGTTCCAATAGCGGGACAACCTACGAGCAGTACTTC. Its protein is CASSSNSGTTYEQYF.

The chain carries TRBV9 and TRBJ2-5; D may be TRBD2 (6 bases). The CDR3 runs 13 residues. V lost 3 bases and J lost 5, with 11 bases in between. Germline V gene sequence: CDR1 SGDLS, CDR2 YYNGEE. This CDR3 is CASSEWGEETQYF. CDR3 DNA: TGTGCCAGCAGCGAGTGGGGGGAGGAGACCCAGTACTTC.

CDR3: CASSGPKDRRTSGINTGELFF. Written as DNA, the CDR3 is TGCGCCAGCAGCGGGCCGAAGGACAGGAGGACTAGCGGGATTAACACCGGGGAGCTGTTTTTT. This chain joins TRBV5-1 and TRBJ2-2, with 12 bases that match TRBD2. The CDR3 sequence is 21 residues long. Germline values: CDR1 SGHRS, CDR2 YFSETQ. V trimming: 4 bases; J trimming: 2 bases; junction bases outside the gene matches: 18.

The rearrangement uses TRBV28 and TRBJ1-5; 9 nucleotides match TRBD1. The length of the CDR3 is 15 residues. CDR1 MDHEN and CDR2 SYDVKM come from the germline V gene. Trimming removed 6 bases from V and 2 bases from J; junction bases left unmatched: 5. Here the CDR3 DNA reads TGTGCCAGCAGGTCACAGGGGGCTCGCAATCAGCCCCAGCATTTT. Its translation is CASRSQGARNQPQHF.

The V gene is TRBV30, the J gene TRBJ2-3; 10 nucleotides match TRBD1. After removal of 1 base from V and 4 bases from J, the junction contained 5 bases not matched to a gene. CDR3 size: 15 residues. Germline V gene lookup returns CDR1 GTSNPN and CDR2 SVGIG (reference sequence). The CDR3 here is CAWSDPTGGADTQYF. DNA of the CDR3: TGTGCCTGGAGTGACCCGACAGGGGGCGCAGATACGCAGTATTTT.

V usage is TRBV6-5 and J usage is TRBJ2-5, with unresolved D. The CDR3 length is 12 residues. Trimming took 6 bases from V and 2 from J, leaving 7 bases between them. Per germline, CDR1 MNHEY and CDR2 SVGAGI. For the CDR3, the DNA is TGTGCCAGCAGCCGAGGTCAAGAGACCCAGTACTTC. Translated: CASSRGQETQYF.

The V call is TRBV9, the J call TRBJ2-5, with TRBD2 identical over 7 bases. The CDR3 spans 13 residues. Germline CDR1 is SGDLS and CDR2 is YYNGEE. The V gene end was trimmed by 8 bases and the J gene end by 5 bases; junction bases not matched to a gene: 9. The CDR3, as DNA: TGTGCCAGTGGAAGCGGGATTACGGAGACCCAGTACTTC. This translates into CASGSGITETQYF.

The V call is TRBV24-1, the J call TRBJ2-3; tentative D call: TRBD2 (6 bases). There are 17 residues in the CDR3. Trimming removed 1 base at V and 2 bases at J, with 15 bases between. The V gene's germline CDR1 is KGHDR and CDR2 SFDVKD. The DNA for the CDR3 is TGTGCCACCAGTGATTTTTTCCAGGGAGGTTTCACAGATACGCAGTATTTT. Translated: CATSDFFQGGFTDTQYF.

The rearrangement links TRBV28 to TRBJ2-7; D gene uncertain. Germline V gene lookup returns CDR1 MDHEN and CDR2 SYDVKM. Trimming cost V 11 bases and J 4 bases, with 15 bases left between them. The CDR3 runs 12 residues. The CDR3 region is CACFHSKYEQYF. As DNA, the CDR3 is TGTGCCTGTTTTCACAGTAAATACGAGCAGTACTTC.

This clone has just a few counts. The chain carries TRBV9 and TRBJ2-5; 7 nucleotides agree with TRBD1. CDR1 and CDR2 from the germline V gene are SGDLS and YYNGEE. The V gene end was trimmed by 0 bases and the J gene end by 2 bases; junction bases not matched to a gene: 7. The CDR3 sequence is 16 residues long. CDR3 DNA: TGTGCCAGCAGCGTAGGACCCGGGACAGTACAAGAGACCCAGTACTTC. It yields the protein CASSVGPGTVQETQYF.

CDR3 bases: TGTGCCACCAGTGATTCGACAGACGATCAGCCCCAGCATTTT. Translating it yields CATSDSTDDQPQHF. The rearrangement links TRBV24-1 to TRBJ1-5, with a weak D call TRBD1 (5 bases). V lost 2 bases and J 5 bases, leaving 9 bases between the germline ends. This CDR3 region has 14 residues. CDR1 and CDR2 (germline): KGHDR, SFDVKD.

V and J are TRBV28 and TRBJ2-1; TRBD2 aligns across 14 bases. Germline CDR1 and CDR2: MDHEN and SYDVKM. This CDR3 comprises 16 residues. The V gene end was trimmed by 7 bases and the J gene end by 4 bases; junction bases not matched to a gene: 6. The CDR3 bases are TGTGCCAGCAAGACTAGCGGGAGGGCCTTTTACAATGAGCAGTTCTTC. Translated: CASKTSGRAFYNEQFF.

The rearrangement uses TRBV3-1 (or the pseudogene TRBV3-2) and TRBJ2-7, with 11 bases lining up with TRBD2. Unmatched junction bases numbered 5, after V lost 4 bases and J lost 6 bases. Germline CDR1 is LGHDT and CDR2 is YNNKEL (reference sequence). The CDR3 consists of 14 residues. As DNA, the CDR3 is TGTGCCAGCAGCCCTAGCGGGAGGTTTCTCGAGCAGTACTTC. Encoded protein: CASSPSGRFLEQYF.

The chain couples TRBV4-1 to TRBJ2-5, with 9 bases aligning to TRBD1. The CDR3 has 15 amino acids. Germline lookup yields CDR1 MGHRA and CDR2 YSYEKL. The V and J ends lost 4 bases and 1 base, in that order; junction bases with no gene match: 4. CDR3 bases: TGCGCCAGCAGCCCTGCGGGACAGGGCCAAGAGACCCAGTACTTC. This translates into CASSPAGQGQETQYF.

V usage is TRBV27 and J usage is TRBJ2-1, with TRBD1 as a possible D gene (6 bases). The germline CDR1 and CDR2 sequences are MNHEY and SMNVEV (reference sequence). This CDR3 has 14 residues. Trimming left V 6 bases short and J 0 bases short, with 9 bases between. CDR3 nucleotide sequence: TGTGCCAGCAGGAAGGACAGCTCCTACAATGAGCAGTTCTTC. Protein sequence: CASRKDSSYNEQFF.

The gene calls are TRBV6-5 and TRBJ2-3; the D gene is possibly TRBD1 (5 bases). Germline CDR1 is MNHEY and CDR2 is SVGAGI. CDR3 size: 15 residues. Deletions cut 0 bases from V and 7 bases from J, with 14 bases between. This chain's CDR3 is CASSYSRQGGNTQYF. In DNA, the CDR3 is TGTGCCAGCAGTTACTCAAGGCAGGGTGGAAATACGCAGTATTTT.

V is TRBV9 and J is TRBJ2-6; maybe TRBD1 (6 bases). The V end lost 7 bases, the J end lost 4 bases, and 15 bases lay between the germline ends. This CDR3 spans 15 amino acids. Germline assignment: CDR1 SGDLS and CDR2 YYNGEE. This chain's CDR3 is CASGTGYGGANVLTF. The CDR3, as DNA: TGTGCCAGCGGTACAGGGTATGGGGGGGCCAACGTCCTGACTTTC.